Each of the 27 T cell receptor beta chains below was sequenced from the same sample in a study of T cells in Graves' hyperthyroidism and ophthalmopathy. There were TCR beta CDR3 regions amplified from RNA transcripts. HTBI primers drove first-round RT-PCR of the TCR CDR3. TCRdb re-called the multiplex PCR reads through MiXCR, storing one row per CDR3 protein. The sample carries 350,000 to 400,000 distinct CDR3 sequences, 11% to 15% recorded once. The sequencing sample was made of blood. Receptor source: a woman in her fifties or sixties with Graves' hyperthyroidism.

V and J are TRBV28 and TRBJ2-7; no definite D call. This CDR3 spans 12 amino acids. Germline V gene sequence: CDR1 MDHEN, CDR2 SYDVKM. Trimming cost V 3 bases and J 7 bases, with 10 bases left between them. The CDR3 DNA sequence: TGTGCCAGCAGTTTTAACGGTGGGGAGCAGTACTTC. Encoded protein: CASSFNGGEQYF.

This clonotype was seen at least ten times. This sequence joins TRBV12-3 or TRBV12-4 and TRBJ2-7; 7 positions match TRBD1. The CDR3 consists of 15 residues. Germline trimming cut 6 bases from V and 0 bases from J; bases unmatched to any gene: 8. CDR3 nucleotide sequence: TGTGCCAGCAGCTTTCGACAGGGTAGCTCCTACGAGCAGTACTTC. Encoded protein: CASSFRQGSSYEQYF.

On this clonotype itself: A much larger clone lies a single base off, so this may be a read error. The final CDR3 position lacks the conserved phenylalanine or tryptophan, pointing to a likely read error. The chain combines TRBV3-1 with TRBJ1-2; tentatively, D is TRBD1 (6 bases). The V and J ends lost 0 bases and 5 bases respectively, with 19 bases between them. The germline gives CDR1 LGHDT, CDR2 YNNKEL (reference sequence). CDR3 length: 17 amino acids. The CDR3 spells CASSQDVQGDLNYGYTL. The CDR3 nucleotides read TGTGCCAGCAGCCAAGATGTACAGGGAGACCTAAATTATGGCTACACCCTC.

This clonotype was counted ten times or more. The gene calls are TRBV6-1 and TRBJ1-2; no clear D. The CDR3 is 15 amino acids. Looked up from germline, CDR1 is MNHNS and CDR2 is SASEGT. The V end lost 6 bases, the J end lost 4 bases, and 18 bases lay between the germline ends. CDR3 sequence: CASSDYSGVGYGYTF. In DNA form, the CDR3 reads TGTGCCAGCAGCGACTATAGCGGGGTTGGCTATGGCTACACCTTC.

The sample holds a few counts of this clonotype. This sequence joins TRBV13 and TRBJ2-3, with 8 nucleotides matching TRBD1. Germline-derived CDR1 and CDR2 are PRHDT and FYEKMQ (reference sequence). The junction had 9 bases not matched to a gene; V was cut back by 7 bases and J by 12 bases. CDR3 size: 12 residues. In DNA, the CDR3 is TGTGCCAGCACCCTCCTAGGACAGGGCCAGTATTTT. Amino acid sequence: CASTLLGQGQYF.

This clonotype was detected only a few times. CDR3 DNA sequence: TGTGCCAGCAGCTTTCGGCGCGGCTCGTTAGGCGAGCAGTACTTC. Residues: CASSFRRGSLGEQYF. V is TRBV7-2 and J is TRBJ2-7; D gene ambiguous. Germline values: CDR1 SGHTA, CDR2 FQGNSA. This CDR3 region has 15 residues. Trimming pared 3 bases from V and 6 bases from J, leaving 18 bases between.

The V and J genes are TRBV11-2 and TRBJ2-1; possible D gene TRBD2, 6 bases. Germline V lookup: CDR1 SGHAT, CDR2 FQNNGV. V gave up 6 bases and J gave up 6 bases, with 12 bases separating them. The CDR3 is 13 residues long. CDR3 coding DNA: TGTGCCAGCAGGCAGGACTACCTCAATGAGCAGTTCTTC. Its protein is CASRQDYLNEQFF.

Ten or more counts support this clonotype. This chain uses TRBV2 with TRBJ2-3, with D uncertain. Trimming removed 2 bases from V and 0 bases from J, with 15 bases in between. CDR1 and CDR2 from the germline V gene are SNHLY and FYNNEI. This CDR3 is 17 amino acids long. The CDR3 DNA is TGTGCCAGCAGTGAAATCGGTGCACTCCCTAGCACAGATACGCAGTATTTT. It codes for CASSEIGALPSTDTQYF.

The chain links TRBV6-5 to TRBJ2-1; D gene ambiguous. The DNA end is more similar to TRBJ2-7, so the J call may be wrong. The CDR3 has 15 residues. Germline V gene data show CDR1 as MNHEY and CDR2 as SVGAGI. The CDR3 DNA sequence: TGTGCCAGCAGTTACCGCCAAGCGAGTCAGCCTGAGCAGTACTTC. Its translation: CASSYRQASQPEQYF.

The gene calls are TRBV28 and TRBJ2-7; 7 bases are shared with TRBD2. V dropped 7 bases and J dropped 7; count of bases not matched to a gene: 16. Germline V lookup: CDR1 MDHEN, CDR2 SYDVKM. This CDR3 spans 15 amino acids. The CDR3 nucleotides are TGTGCCAGCAAAATAGCGGGTCGCTCCCCGGCTGAGCAGTACTTC. The encoded protein is CASKIAGRSPAEQYF.

A few counts support this clonotype. The CDR3 sequence: CAISASGPTNTGELFF. CDR3 in DNA: TGTGCCATCAGTGCTAGCGGACCCACGAACACCGGGGAGCTGTTTTTT. This chain links TRBV10-3 with TRBJ2-2; TRBD2 matches 7 bases. Trimming removed 4 bases from V and 0 bases from J; junction bases left unmatched: 5. Germline CDR1 is ENHRY and CDR2 is SYGVKD. The CDR3 has 16 residues.

The chain has TRBV6-2 or TRBV6-3 and TRBJ2-5; 11 nucleotides line up with TRBD2. The germline gives CDR1 MNHEY, CDR2 SVGEGT. This CDR3 is 16 amino acids long. Trimming cost V 8 bases and J 4 bases; bases outside gene matches: 12. The CDR3 bases are TGTGCCAGCTCTCACCGGGCTAGCGGGAGGCGAGAGACCCAGTACTTC. Its translation is CASSHRASGRRETQYF.

This chain connects TRBV6-4 to TRBJ2-1; TRBD1 agrees at 9 bases. The germline V gene encodes CDR1 MRHNA and CDR2 SNTAGT. The CDR3 sequence is 15 residues long. V lost 6 bases, J lost 6 bases, and 9 bases stayed unmatched. Here the CDR3 reads CASSGQGRVGNEQFF. CDR3 nucleotides: TGTGCCAGCAGCGGACAGGGGCGGGTTGGCAATGAGCAGTTCTTC.

Comments on this clonotype: A much larger clone sits a single nucleotide away, making a read error possible. This chain uses TRBV10-3 with TRBJ2-3; the match to TRBD2 covers 12 bases. There are 20 residues in the CDR3. In germline, CDR1 is ENHRY, CDR2 SYGVKD. CDR3 sequence reads: CTISAGTASGRGYGTDTQYF. CDR3 DNA: TGTACCATCAGTGCCGGGACTGCTAGCGGGAGGGGTTATGGCACAGATACGCAGTATTTT.

This clonotype was observed many times. The V and J genes are TRBV28 and TRBJ2-1; possibly TRBD2 for D (6 bases). Germline V gene sequence: CDR1 MDHEN, CDR2 SYDVKM. CDR3 length: 16 amino acids. Trimming left V 3 bases short and J 5 bases short, with 17 bases between. The CDR3 nucleotides read TGTGCCAGCAGTTTTTCTCATAGCGGTAGGGACAATGAGCAGTTCTTC. It codes for CASSFSHSGRDNEQFF.

Ten or more counts support this clonotype. The chain recombines TRBV20-1 with TRBJ1-5, with D perhaps matching TRBD1 (5 bases). Germline V CDR1 and CDR2: DFQATT, SNEGSKA (reference sequence). This CDR3 has 12 residues. With 3 bases removed from V and 7 bases from J, the gap between germline ends came to 10 bases. CDR3 sequence: CSARPGLQPQHF. The CDR3 DNA follows: TGCAGTGCTAGGCCAGGGCTCCAGCCCCAGCATTTT.

On this clonotype itself: The junction differs from germline at one of its ends, possibly a read error. This chain joins TRBV2 and TRBJ2-1, with 7 nucleotides matching TRBD2. This CDR3 spans 16 amino acids. The germline gives CDR1 SNHLY, CDR2 FYNNEI. CDR3 bases: TGTGCCAGCACCCCGGAGGGCGGGAGCACCTACAATGGGCAGTTCTTC. It is translated as CASTPEGGSTYNGQFF.

The table lists this clonotype with many counts. The genes are TRBV11-3 and TRBJ2-3; the match to TRBD1 covers 8 bases. Germline values: CDR1 SGHNT, CDR2 YENEEA. With 3 bases clipped from V and 2 bases from J, the junction kept 4 bases outside the gene matches. The CDR3 has 15 residues. CDR3 in amino acids: CASSLRTGNTDTQYF. CDR3 coding DNA: TGTGCCAGCAGCTTGAGGACAGGGAACACAGATACGCAGTATTTT.

This clonotype was observed many times. The V gene is TRBV12-3 or TRBV12-4, the J gene TRBJ2-7; 7 nucleotides align to TRBD1. Germline trimming cut 7 bases from V and 1 base from J; bases unmatched to any gene: 10. The CDR3 contains 15 residues. The CDR3 coding sequence is TGTGCCAGCAATTTTTCCGGGACAGTATCCTACGAGCAGTACTTC. It encodes CASNFSGTVSYEQYF.

The gene calls are TRBV20-1 and TRBJ2-5; D perhaps matches TRBD2 (5 bases). V lost 0 bases and J lost 5, with 19 bases in between. The V gene's germline CDR1 is DFQATT and CDR2 SNEGSKA (reference sequence). The CDR3 extends over 16 amino acids. In DNA, the CDR3 is TGCAGTGCTAGAGATACGGGAACTCTTCCAAGGGAGACCCAGTACTTC. It encodes CSARDTGTLPRETQYF.

Only a few counts were recorded for this clonotype. The chain uses TRBV15 and TRBJ1-2, with D unresolved. V lost 9 bases to trimming and J lost 0 bases, with 14 bases between them. The V gene's germline CDR1 is LNHNV and CDR2 YYDKDF (reference sequence). This CDR3 has 14 amino acids. DNA for the CDR3: TGTGCCACGACGCGGAGAGTTACTAACTATGGCTACACCTTC. It translates to CATTRRVTNYGYTF.

This clonotype was seen many times. J is TRBJ2-2 and V is TRBV11-2; D ambiguous. V lost 5 bases to trimming and J lost 7 bases, with 14 bases between them. CDR1 is SGHAT and CDR2 is FQNNGV in the germline V gene. The CDR3 loop spans 14 amino acids. CDR3 sequence (DNA): TGTGCCAGCAGCCACCTTCGGGCCGTCGGGGAGCTGTTTTTT. The encoded protein is CASSHLRAVGELFF.

Comment on this clonotype: One junction end disagrees with the germline gene, perhaps due to a read error. This chain uses TRBV4-1 with TRBJ1-4; 8 nucleotides line up with TRBD1. The length of the CDR3 is 18 residues. Germline-derived CDR1 and CDR2 are MGHRA and YSYEKL. For the CDR3, the DNA is TGTGCCAGCAGCTCACTCGGACAGGGTGGGGCAACTAATGAAAAACTGTTTTTT. Its translation is CASSSLGQGGATNEKLFF.

This clonotype turned up a few times. The chain couples TRBV5-1 to TRBJ1-1; the D gene is possibly TRBD1 (6 bases). From germline, CDR1 is SGHRS and CDR2 YFSETQ. Trimming stripped 1 base from V and 2 bases from J, with 12 bases between. The CDR3 loop spans 15 amino acids. The CDR3 region is CASSLYGGLNTEAFF. The CDR3 region has the DNA TGCGCCAGCAGCTTGTACGGGGGGCTTAACACTGAAGCTTTCTTT.

In this sample, this clonotype turned up many times. The CDR3 region is CASSARDRGFSYEQYF. In nucleotides, the CDR3 is TGTGCCAGCAGTGCCCGGGACAGGGGTTTTTCTTACGAGCAGTACTTC. The V call is TRBV6-1, the J call TRBJ2-7; 10 bases map to TRBD1. Germline values: CDR1 MNHNS, CDR2 SASEGT. With 4 bases clipped from V and 4 bases from J, the junction kept 10 bases outside the gene matches. The CDR3 has 16 residues.

This chain uses TRBV19 with TRBJ1-2, with D unclear. This CDR3 is 14 amino acids long. Germline CDR1 reads LNHDA; CDR2 reads SQIVND (reference sequence). V was pared by 5 bases and J by 2 bases, with 12 bases between. The chain's CDR3 is CASSPSGFNYGYTF. Written as DNA, the CDR3 is TGTGCCAGTAGTCCCTCGGGGTTCAACTATGGCTACACCTTC.

The rearrangement links TRBV6-1 to TRBJ1-6, with D unresolved. This CDR3 is built from 10 residues. Trimming pared 0 bases from V and 16 bases from J, leaving 4 bases between. Germline assignment: CDR1 MNHNS and CDR2 SASEGT. DNA for the CDR3: TGTGCCAGCAGTGAAGCGGAGCTCCACTTT. Translation: CASSEAELHF.